These 30 T cell receptor beta chains were all obtained from the same sample, sequenced in a study of T cell repertoires in cytomegalovirus infection. TCRdb passed the reads through MiXCR, listing each CDR3 protein once. Here the sample spans about 310,000 distinct CDR3 sequences, roughly a sixth being singletons. Sequencing was done on a sample of PBMCs. All receptors derive from a human donor in good health (CMV status not recorded). Some clones in this sample may be carry-over from other donors' samples.

This chain uses TRBV6-2 or TRBV6-3 with TRBJ2-7, with a weak D call TRBD2 (6 bases). CDR1 is MNHEY and CDR2 is SVGEGT in the germline V gene. The CDR3 is made up of 16 amino acids. V was cut by 6 bases and J by 2 bases, with 20 bases left in between. CDR3 nucleotides: TGTGCCAGCAGACGCCACCTCCGGGACTCAACCTACGAGCAGTACTTC. Its protein product is CASRRHLRDSTYEQYF.

This clonotype was counted at least ten times. The rearrangement uses TRBV12-3 or TRBV12-4 and TRBJ2-3, with 9 bases that match TRBD1. CDR3 length: 15 amino acids. The V segment lost 5 bases and the J segment 4 bases; nucleotides outside the gene matches: 7. CDR3 nucleotides: TGTGCCAGCAGTCCAGGACAGGGGACGGCAGATACGCAGTATTTT. Translating it yields CASSPGQGTADTQYF.

This clonotype was seen at least ten times. The chain has TRBV7-8 and TRBJ2-1; 9 bases agree with TRBD2. This CDR3 contains 15 residues. V was pared by 5 bases and J by 6 bases, with 8 bases of the junction left unmatched. Germline V lookup: CDR1 SGHVS, CDR2 FQNEAQ. This CDR3 is CASSPTGTSPNEQFF. The CDR3 bases are TGTGCCAGCAGCCCCACCGGGACTAGCCCCAATGAGCAGTTCTTC. Full variable domain (missing parts from reference TRBV7-8 and TRBJ2-1): GAGVSQSPRYKVAKRGQDVALRCDPISGHVSLFWYQQALGQGPEFLTYFQNEAQLDKSGLPSDRFFAERPEGSVSTLKIQRTQQEDSAVYLCASSPTGTSPNEQFFGPGTRLTVL.

This chain joins TRBV5-1 and TRBJ2-2; 7 nucleotides align to TRBD1. CDR3 size: 15 residues. V shed 3 bases, J shed 0 bases, and the junction held 2 bases outside the gene matches. Germline V gives CDR1 SGHRS, CDR2 YFSETQ. The CDR3 region has the DNA TGCGCCAGCAGCTCGGACAGGCCGAACACCGGGGAGCTGTTTTTT. Amino acid sequence: CASSSDRPNTGELFF. Full variable domain (missing parts from reference TRBV5-1 and TRBJ2-2): KAGVTQTPRYLIKTRGQQVTLSCSPISGHRSVSWYQQTPGQGLQFLFEYFSETQRNKGNFPGRFSGRQFSNSRSEMNVSTLELGDSALYLCASSSDRPNTGELFFGEGSRLTVL.

This clonotype was seen only a few times. The V and J genes are TRBV20-1 and TRBJ1-2; TRBD1 aligns across 9 bases. Germline lookup yields CDR1 DFQATT and CDR2 SNEGSKA (reference sequence). The J segment lost 4 bases and the V segment lost 6 bases, leaving 6 bases of the junction unmatched. This CDR3 contains 13 residues. CDR3 region: CSAPGQGGYGYTF. In DNA, the CDR3 is TGCAGTGCGCCGGGACAGGGAGGCTATGGCTACACCTTC.

The CDR3 nucleotides are TGCGCCAGCAGCCAAGATATCCCCGTCGGACCATCGAATGAGCAGTTCTTC. It encodes CASSQDIPVGPSNEQFF. The rearrangement uses TRBV4-1 and TRBJ2-1, with D unresolved. The V end lost 0 bases, the J end lost 7 bases, and 19 bases lay between the germline ends. CDR1 and CDR2 (germline): MGHRA, YSYEKL. The CDR3 is made up of 17 amino acids.

The V gene is TRBV10-3, the J gene TRBJ2-1; D might be TRBD1 or TRBD2, each matching 5 bases. Looked up from germline, CDR1 is ENHRY and CDR2 is SYGVKD. The CDR3 consists of 13 residues. V lost 10 bases and J 6 bases, leaving 16 bases between the germline ends. The CDR3 protein is CANQGEGFNEQFF. CDR3 sequence (DNA): TGTGCCAACCAGGGAGAGGGTTTCAATGAGCAGTTCTTC.

V usage is TRBV12-3 or TRBV12-4 and J usage is TRBJ2-7; D not certain. This CDR3 contains 12 residues. V was cut by 3 bases and J by 6 bases, with 9 bases left in between. The CDR3 bases are TGTGCCAGCAGTTTTTTGGAATCCGAGCAGTACTTC. Translating gives CASSFLESEQYF.

This clonotype was found a few times. The chain couples TRBV6-5 to TRBJ1-1, with 7 bases identical to TRBD1. Germline V lookup: CDR1 MNHEY, CDR2 SVGAGI. CDR3 length equals 13 residues. J gave up 7 bases and V 2 bases, and 4 bases lay outside the gene matches. CDR3 nucleotides: TGTGCCAGCAGTTACGTACAGGGGATTGAAGCTTTCTTT. Translating it yields CASSYVQGIEAFF.

The chain joins TRBV6-8 to TRBJ2-5, with 8 bases aligning to TRBD2. Germline assignment: CDR1 MNHGY and CDR2 SAAAGT. This CDR3 comprises 14 residues. With V trimmed by 2 bases and J by 5 bases, 4 bases remained unmatched. The CDR3 loop reads CASSYQGLVETQYF. The CDR3, as DNA: TGTGCCAGCAGTTACCAGGGACTAGTTGAGACCCAGTACTTC.

This clonotype was seen ten or more times. The chain is built from TRBV7-2 and TRBJ2-7, with a weak D call TRBD2 (7 bases). Germline V lookup: CDR1 SGHTA, CDR2 FQGNSA. CDR3 length equals 14 residues. The V gene lost 5 bases and the J gene lost 2 bases, with 13 bases spanning the gap. The CDR3 DNA follows: TGTGCCAGCAGCCTCGCGGGGGCTACCTACGAGCAGTACTTC. It is translated as CASSLAGATYEQYF.

V and J are TRBV6-2 or TRBV6-3 and TRBJ2-7, with D possibly being TRBD2 (5 bases). The V end was cut by 6 bases, the J end by 9 bases, with 15 bases between. Germline CDR1 MNHEY, CDR2 SVGEGT. The CDR3 loop spans 12 amino acids. The CDR3 region has the DNA TGTGCCAGCAGCCCCCCTTTTGCGGGGCAGTACTTC. This encodes CASSPPFAGQYF.

This clonotype was found a few times. The chain combines TRBV2 with TRBJ2-7; TRBD2 matches 8 bases. The CDR3 loop spans 15 amino acids. With 4 bases clipped from V and 5 bases from J, the junction kept 10 bases outside the gene matches. The germline CDR1 and CDR2 sequences are SNHLY and FYNNEI. CDR3 amino acids: CASSAETSVPNEQYF. The DNA of the CDR3 is TGTGCCAGCAGTGCGGAGACTAGCGTTCCTAACGAGCAGTACTTC.

The chain combines TRBV6-4 with TRBJ2-2; D ambiguous. The CDR3 sequence is 14 residues long. From germline, CDR1 is MRHNA and CDR2 SNTAGT. With 4 bases removed from V and 3 bases from J, the gap between germline ends came to 9 bases. The DNA for the CDR3 is TGTGCCAGCAGTGGGACCTATGACACCGGGGAGCTGTTTTTT. It specifies CASSGTYDTGELFF.

The CDR3 protein is CASSPTGMDTQYF. The CDR3 DNA sequence: TGTGCCAGCAGCCCGACAGGGATGGATACGCAGTATTTT. The chain is built from TRBV7-9 and TRBJ2-3, with 7 bases identical to TRBD1. The junction had 5 bases not matched to a gene; V was cut back by 5 bases and J by 6 bases. Germline assignment: CDR1 SEHNR and CDR2 FQNEAQ (reference sequence). The CDR3 covers 13 residues.

The chain links TRBV7-2 to TRBJ2-3; TRBD2 matches 9 bases. V lost 1 base, J lost 3 bases, and 5 bases stayed unmatched. CDR3 size: 16 residues. Germline V gene lookup returns CDR1 SGHTA and CDR2 FQGNSA. As DNA, the CDR3 is TGTGCCAGCAGCTTAGTAGCGGGGGTAGGAACAGATACGCAGTATTTT. This sequence encodes CASSLVAGVGTDTQYF. Full variable domain (outside the CDR3, taken from reference TRBV7-2 and TRBJ2-3): GAGVSQSPSNKVTEKGKDVELRCDPISGHTALYWYRQSLGQGLEFLIYFQGNSAPDKSGLPSDRFSAERTGGSVSTLTIQRTQQEDSAVYLCASSLVAGVGTDTQYFGPGTRLTVL.

The rearrangement links TRBV5-4 to TRBJ1-1, with a tentative D call TRBD1 (6 bases). Germline CDR1 reads SGHNT; CDR2 reads YYREEE (reference sequence). The V end lost 2 bases, the J end lost 3 bases, and 17 bases lay between the germline ends. The CDR3 spans 16 residues. CDR3 region: CASSFGGRGGDTEAFF. CDR3 bases: TGTGCCAGCAGCTTTGGGGGGCGGGGAGGGGACACTGAAGCTTTCTTT. The full variable domain, its missing parts supplied by reference TRBV5-4 and TRBJ1-1, is ETGVTQSPTHLIKTRGQQVTLRCSSQSGHNTVSWYQQALGQGPQFIFQYYREEENGRGNFPPRFSGLQFPNYSSELNVNALELDDSALYLCASSFGGRGGDTEAFFGQGTRLTVV.

This clonotype was counted at least ten times. The rearrangement links TRBV12-3 or TRBV12-4 to TRBJ1-2, with 8 bases fitting TRBD1. Trimming took 6 bases from V and 4 from J; bases not matched to a gene: 4. This CDR3 has 13 amino acids. The CDR3 region is CASREGQAYGYTF. CDR3 bases: TGTGCCAGCAGAGAGGGACAGGCCTATGGCTACACCTTC.

V usage is TRBV2 and J usage is TRBJ2-5; 12 bases align to TRBD2. Germline-derived CDR1 and CDR2 are SNHLY and FYNNEI. Trimming cost V 3 bases and J 5 bases; bases outside gene matches: 7. The CDR3 sequence is 16 residues long. DNA for the CDR3: TGTGCCAGCAGTGATCCGACTAGCGGGGGACCGGAGACCCAGTACTTC. It encodes CASSDPTSGGPETQYF. Drawing the rest from reference TRBV2 and TRBJ2-5, the complete variable domain is EPEVTQTPSHQVTQMGQEVILRCVPISNHLYFYWYRQILGQKVEFLVSFYNNEISEKSEIFDDQFSVERPDGSNFTLKIRSTKLEDSAMYFCASSDPTSGGPETQYFGPGTRLLVL.

The genes are TRBV20-1 and TRBJ1-6, with D perhaps matching TRBD1 (5 bases). V was cut by 1 base and J by 7 bases, with 14 bases left in between. The CDR3 consists of 15 residues. CDR1 and CDR2 from the germline V gene are DFQATT and SNEGSKA (reference sequence). This CDR3 reads CSARVALGVNSPLHF. For the CDR3, the DNA is TGCAGTGCTAGAGTAGCCCTAGGGGTGAATTCACCCCTCCACTTT.

This clonotype has a handful of counts. V and J are TRBV7-8 and TRBJ1-5; D not certain. V was trimmed by 1 base and J by 2 bases, leaving 18 bases between them. Germline-derived CDR1 and CDR2 are SGHVS and FQNEAQ. The CDR3 totals 18 residues. The CDR3 reads CASSLGFVGNRGNQPQHF. The CDR3 DNA sequence: TGTGCCAGCAGCTTAGGGTTTGTAGGGAACCGTGGCAATCAGCCCCAGCATTTT.

This clonotype came up many times. The chain uses TRBV10-3 and TRBJ2-5; 8 bases are shared with TRBD2. Trimming cost V 0 bases and J 2 bases; bases outside gene matches: 5. The CDR3 is 16 residues long. Germline V gives CDR1 ENHRY, CDR2 SYGVKD. CDR3 sequence: CAISESLASGQETQYF. The CDR3 coding sequence is TGTGCCATCAGTGAGTCGCTGGCTAGCGGGCAAGAGACCCAGTACTTC.

This clonotype was counted ten times or more. An end of the junction differs from the germline gene, which may be a read error. V gene TRBV7-2 combines with J gene TRBJ1-2; D is uncertain. This CDR3 contains 10 residues. The V gene's germline CDR1 is SGHTA and CDR2 FQGNSA. CDR3 DNA sequence: TGTGCCAGCAGCTTAGAGCACCTAAGATTC. Residues: CASSLEHLRF.

CDR3 in amino acids: CSARPGGSLTGELFF. The CDR3 DNA reads TGCAGTGCTAGACCCGGGGGGTCCTTAACCGGGGAGCTGTTTTTT. This chain uses TRBV20-1 with TRBJ2-2; 7 bases match TRBD2. The germline CDR1 and CDR2 sequences are DFQATT and SNEGSKA (reference sequence). The CDR3 loop spans 15 amino acids. Trimming cost V 2 bases and J 5 bases; bases outside gene matches: 8.

This clonotype was recorded many times. This chain joins TRBV7-9 and TRBJ2-5; D is uncertain. Germline CDR1 reads SEHNR; CDR2 reads FQNEAQ (reference sequence). The CDR3 has 13 residues. Trimming took 2 bases from V and 5 from J, leaving 9 bases between them. As DNA, the CDR3 is TGTGCCAGCAGCTTAACGCTCCGGGAGACCCAGTACTTC. Residues: CASSLTLRETQYF.

The chain employs TRBV27 and TRBJ1-5, with 7 nucleotides matching TRBD1. Germline V gene sequence: CDR1 MNHEY, CDR2 SMNVEV (reference sequence). The CDR3 runs 17 residues. The V and J ends lost 4 bases and 7 bases, in that order; junction bases with no gene match: 16. The CDR3 loop reads CASSSLTGIYSGQPQHF. The CDR3 DNA follows: TGTGCCAGCAGTTCTCTGACAGGGATTTATTCGGGCCAGCCCCAGCATTTT.

This clonotype was seen at least ten times. The chain uses TRBV7-2 and TRBJ2-2, with D unclear. Germline V gives CDR1 SGHTA, CDR2 FQGNSA. The CDR3 length is 13 residues. V lost 6 bases and J lost 6, with 11 bases in between. The CDR3 DNA follows: TGTGCCAGCAGGGTCACCCTCGCCGGGGAGCTGTTTTTT. Translating gives CASRVTLAGELFF. Based on the CDR3 plus reference TRBV7-2 and TRBJ2-2, the full variable domain is GAGVSQSPSNKVTEKGKDVELRCDPISGHTALYWYRQSLGQGLEFLIYFQGNSAPDKSGLPSDRFSAERTGGSVSTLTIQRTQQEDSAVYLCASRVTLAGELFFGEGSRLTVL.

This clonotype was seen a handful of times. This sequence joins TRBV12-3 or TRBV12-4 and TRBJ2-3; 12 nucleotides match TRBD2. The CDR3 totals 16 residues. V gave up 5 bases and J gave up 2 bases; unmatched junction bases: 5. The CDR3 nucleotides are TGTGCCAGCAGTGCGACTAGCGGGGGTTACACAGATACGCAGTATTTT. This gives the protein CASSATSGGYTDTQYF.

This clonotype has only a few counts. The rearrangement links TRBV6-2 or TRBV6-3 to TRBJ1-1; TRBD1 matches at 8 bases. Germline V gene lookup returns CDR1 MNHEY and CDR2 SVGEGT. The junction had 7 bases not matched to a gene; V was cut back by 6 bases and J by 4 bases. The CDR3 has 14 residues. CDR3 sequence reads: CASSNTGGATEAFF. CDR3 bases: TGTGCCAGCAGCAACACAGGGGGGGCCACTGAAGCTTTCTTT.

The chain is built from TRBV20-1 and TRBJ2-3; D possibly uses TRBD1 or TRBD2 (7 bases each). The V end was cut by 0 bases, the J end by 0 bases, with 16 bases between. Germline CDR1 reads DFQATT; CDR2 reads SNEGSKA (reference sequence). This CDR3 region has 17 residues. The CDR3 spells CSARDQGGYASTDTQYF. CDR3 bases: TGCAGTGCTAGAGATCAGGGGGGGTACGCAAGCACAGATACGCAGTATTTT.